This is a list of T cell receptor beta chains from one sample in a study of T cell responses to AZD1222 COVID-19 vaccine. The data were produced by immunoSEQ multiplex PCR, yet TCRdb's version contains in-frame clones alone and is incomplete. The sample includes some 140,000 clones, 85% to 95% of them seen just once. This specimen was peripheral blood, taken on day 0 of AZD1222 vaccination. The source is an adult in good health. CDR3s include the opening cysteine and the closing phenylalanine or tryptophan. The D gene is left open where the match is weak. Clone size is not always given. Where it is, it says once, few, many or a class for expanded clones.

TRBD2	13	TRBJ2-7	TRBV2	once	CASSVGLAGVQYF	TGTGCCAGCAGTGTTGGACTAGCGGGAGTTCAGTACTTC
-	13	TRBJ1-1	TRBV9	-	CASSVNGFGEAFF	TGTGCCAGCAGCGTAAACGGTTTCGGTGAAGCTTTCTTT
TRBD1	15	TRBJ2-1	TRBV7-9	-	CATPQMRGPYDEQFF	TGTGCCACCCCGCAGATGAGGGGGCCGTACGATGAGCAGTTCTTC
-	16	TRBJ1-1	TRBV18	-	CASSPSRTAPNTEAFF	TGTGCCAGCTCACCGAGCAGGACAGCGCCGAACACTGAAGCTTTCTTT
-	14	TRBJ2-5	TRBV5-1	-	CASSLNAGEETQYF	TGCGCCAGCAGCTTGAATGCAGGGGAGGAGACCCAGTACTTC
TRBD2	15	TRBJ2-3	TRBV4-3	-	CASSSWGGSTDTQYF	TGCGCCAGCAGCTCTTGGGGGGGGAGCACAGATACGCAGTATTTT
-	13	TRBJ1-1	TRBV24-1	-	CATSDHTRRVAFF	TGTGCCACCAGTGATCATACACGGAGGGTTGCTTTCTTT
-	15	TRBJ1-3	TRBV5-4	-	CASGEKQGSGNTIYF	TGTGCCAGCGGCGAGAAACAGGGCTCTGGAAACACCATATATTTT
-	11	TRBJ1-1	TRBV20-1	-	CSALANTEAFF	TGCAGTGCCCTGGCGAACACTGAAGCTTTCTTT
-	15	TRBJ2-5	TRBV28	-	CASSLFGTVKETQYF	TGTGCCAGCAGTTTATTCGGGACGGTTAAAGAGACCCAGTACTTC
-	13	TRBJ1-2	TRBV5-4	-	CASSGVALDGYTF	TGTGCCAGCAGCGGAGTAGCGCTCGATGGCTACACCTTC
TRBD1	12	TRBJ1-2	TRBV5-4	-	CACQQGDDGYTF	TGTGCCTGCCAACAGGGGGATGATGGCTACACCTTC
-	15	TRBJ1-2	TRBV7-9	-	CASSPYAGTSYGYTF	TGTGCCAGCAGCCCTTATGCCGGGACGAGCTATGGCTACACCTTC
-	14	TRBJ1-6	TRBV7-9	-	CASSTGHGLSPLHF	TGTGCCAGCTCGACGGGACACGGACTTTCACCCCTCCACTTT
TRBD1	15	TRBJ2-7	TRBV6-5	-	CASSNRDRASYEQYF	TGTGCCAGCAGTAACCGGGACAGAGCATCCTACGAGCAGTACTTC
TRBD2	17	TRBJ2-5	TRBV5-1	-	CASSLPLAGGPGETQYF	TGCGCCAGCAGCCTTCCCCTAGCGGGAGGGCCGGGGGAGACCCAGTACTTC
-	14	TRBJ1-2	TRBV28	-	CATSLRQQNSGYTF	TGTGCCACCTCCCTCCGACAGCAAAACAGCGGCTACACCTTC
-	15	TRBJ1-5	TRBV19	-	CASSPPHRVNGPQHF	TGTGCCAGTAGCCCCCCCCACAGGGTTAACGGGCCCCAGCATTTT
-	13	TRBJ1-2	TRBV3-1/TRBV3-2	once	CASSFSGTYGYTF	TGTGCCAGCAGCTTCTCCGGGACATATGGCTACACCTTC
TRBD2	14	TRBJ2-5	TRBV28	-	CASIGGGSYVTQYF	TGTGCCAGCATCGGGGGGGGCAGTTATGTGACCCAGTACTTC
-	14	TRBJ2-5	TRBV5-1	-	CASSLGAQSGTQYF	TGCGCCAGCAGCTTGGGGGCCCAGTCGGGGACCCAGTACTTC
-	15	TRBJ1-6	TRBV18	-	CASSPRSPYNSPLHF	TGTGCCAGCTCACCAAGGTCCCCCTATAATTCACCCCTCCACTTT
-	10	TRBJ1-2	TRBV6-5	-	CASSHRGYTF	TGTGCCAGCAGCCACAGGGGCTACACCTTC
-	15	TRBJ1-2	TRBV5-1	-	CASSKAPYLNYGYTF	TGCGCCAGCAGTAAAGCCCCTTACCTTAACTATGGCTACACCTTC
-	14	TRBJ1-2	TRBV7-8	-	CASSLNGGTYGYTF	TGTGCCAGCAGCTTAAACGGGGGGACCTATGGCTACACCTTC
-	14	TRBJ2-3	TRBV5-1	-	CASRPRGETDTQYF	TGCGCCAGCAGACCCCGCGGGGAAACAGATACGCAGTATTTT
TRBD1	14	TRBJ2-2	TRBV19	-	CASRDSANTGELFF	TGTGCCAGTCGGGACAGCGCGAACACCGGGGAGCTGTTTTTT
-	13	TRBJ2-3	TRBV5-1	-	CASSLDRLGAQYF	TGCGCCAGCAGCTTGGATCGGTTGGGCGCGCAGTATTTT
TRBD1	14	TRBJ2-2	TRBV9	-	CASSPRQGIGELFF	TGTGCCAGCAGCCCACGACAGGGAATCGGGGAGCTGTTTTTT
-	15	TRBJ1-6	TRBV5-4	-	CASSMGPSRDSPLHF	TGTGCCAGCAGCATGGGACCTAGTAGGGATTCACCCCTCCACTTT
-	13	TRBJ1-5	TRBV10-3	-	CAISEMDNQPQHF	TGTGCCATCAGTGAGATGGACAATCAGCCCCAGCATTTT
-	15	TRBJ2-3	TRBV5-4	few	CASSSFRDNSDTQYF	TGTGCCAGCAGCTCATTCCGCGACAATTCAGATACGCAGTATTTT
-	13	TRBJ1-5	TRBV28	-	CASSFRPHQPQHF	TGTGCCAGCAGTTTTAGGCCTCATCAGCCCCAGCATTTT
-	13	TRBJ1-2	TRBV7-3	once	CASSSNRDYGYTF	TGTGCCAGCAGCTCAAACCGGGACTATGGCTACACCTTC
-	14	TRBJ2-7	TRBV11-2	-	CASSLAVGSYEQYF	TGTGCCAGCAGCTTAGCCGTAGGCAGCTACGAGCAGTACTTC
TRBD1	16	TRBJ2-2	TRBV5-1	-	CASRPPGQGETGELFF	TGCGCCAGCAGACCACCGGGACAGGGCGAAACCGGGGAGCTGTTTTTT
-	14	TRBJ2-1	TRBV9	-	CASSAGGFGGEQFF	TGTGCCAGCAGCGCTGGGGGATTTGGGGGTGAGCAGTTCTTC
-	14	TRBJ1-3	TRBV11-3	-	CASSLEGSRNTIYF	TGTGCCAGCAGCTTAGAGGGGTCAAGAAACACCATATATTTT
-	15	TRBJ1-3	TRBV5-4	-	CASSPDGHSGNTIYF	TGTGCCAGCAGCCCGGACGGCCACTCTGGAAACACCATATATTTT
-	17	TRBJ2-6	TRBV4-3	-	CASSRGDGSMRANVLTF	TGCGCCAGCAGCCGGGGGGACGGTAGTATGAGGGCCAACGTCCTGACTTTC
-	11	TRBJ1-2	TRBV3-1/TRBV3-2	-	CASSRGGGYTF	TGTGCCAGCAGTCGCGGCGGGGGCTACACCTTC
-	13	TRBJ1-6	TRBV6-5	-	CASSSGPNSPLHF	TGTGCCAGCAGTTCCGGGCCTAATTCACCCCTCCACTTT
-	15	TRBJ1-5	TRBV6-2/TRBV6-3	-	CASSERDWGNQPQHF	TGTGCCAGCAGCGAGAGGGACTGGGGCAATCAGCCCCAGCATTTT
TRBD2	15	TRBJ2-1	TRBV18	-	CASSPTLAGPTEQFF	TGTGCCAGCTCACCAACCCTAGCGGGGCCCACTGAGCAGTTCTTC
TRBD1	14	TRBJ2-7	TRBV7-9	-	CASTKAGTGTEQYF	TGTGCCAGCACCAAGGCCGGGACAGGGACCGAGCAGTACTTC
-	16	TRBJ2-1	TRBV4-2	-	CASSPDPRRPYNEQFF	TGTGCCAGCAGCCCCGACCCCCGCAGGCCCTACAATGAGCAGTTCTTC
-	13	TRBJ2-7	TRBV28	-	CASSPGFSYEQYF	TGTGCCAGCAGTCCAGGGTTCTCCTACGAGCAGTACTTC
-	16	TRBJ2-2	TRBV9	once	CASSLSSGVLAGELFF	TGTGCCAGCAGTCTATCATCTGGCGTTCTCGCCGGGGAGCTGTTTTTT
-	15	TRBJ2-1	TRBV7-2	once	CASSLVWGPYNEQFF	TGTGCCAGCAGCTTAGTGTGGGGCCCCTACAATGAGCAGTTCTTC
-	14	TRBJ2-7	TRBV11-2	-	CASSLAATSVEQYF	TGTGCCAGCAGCTTAGCAGCGACATCGGTCGAGCAGTACTTC
-	14	TRBJ1-5	TRBV11-2	-	CASSLGTSNQPQHF	TGTGCCAGCAGCTTAGGGACCAGCAATCAGCCCCAGCATTTT
TRBD1	13	TRBJ1-2	TRBV28	-	CASSKDRGYGYTF	TGTGCCAGCAGTAAAGACAGGGGATATGGCTACACCTTC
TRBD1	14	TRBJ2-1	TRBV14	-	CATTRDSSYNEQFF	TGTGCCACCACCCGGGACAGCTCCTACAATGAGCAGTTCTTC
-	14	TRBJ2-5	TRBV7-2	-	CASSLGGTEETQYF	TGTGCCAGCAGCTTGGGGGGGACAGAAGAGACCCAGTACTTC
-	11	TRBJ2-2	TRBV27	-	CASSSTGELFF	TGTGCCAGCAGCTCTACCGGGGAGCTGTTTTTT